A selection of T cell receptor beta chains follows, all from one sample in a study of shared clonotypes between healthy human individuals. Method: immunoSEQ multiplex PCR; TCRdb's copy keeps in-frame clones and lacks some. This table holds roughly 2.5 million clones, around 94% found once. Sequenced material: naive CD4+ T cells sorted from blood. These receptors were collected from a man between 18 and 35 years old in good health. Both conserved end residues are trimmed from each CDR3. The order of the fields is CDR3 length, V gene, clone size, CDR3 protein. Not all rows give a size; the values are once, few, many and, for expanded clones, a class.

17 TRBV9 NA ASSPHSQSGVPGANVLT
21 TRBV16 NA ASSQSYVTFGYTFGSGTRLTV
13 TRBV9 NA ASSETGTGANVLT
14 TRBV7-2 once ASSRRTGNFHYEQY
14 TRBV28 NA ASSATGVGMNTEAF
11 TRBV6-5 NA ASSAAGATEAF
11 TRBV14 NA ASRRTGVTEAF
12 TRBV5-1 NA ASSPGPTLPIQF
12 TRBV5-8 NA ASSLETFQETQY
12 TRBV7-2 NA ASSLPGTGGRAF
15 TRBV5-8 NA ASSFMGYRQEPYEQY